The rows below give T cell receptor beta chains drawn from one sample of a study of Graves' ophthalmopathy and Graves' hyperthyroidism. Via MiXCR, TCRdb re-called the multiplex PCR reads, giving one row per CDR3 protein. The table shows about 380,000 distinct CDR3 sequences, with just over 15% occurring only once. Sequencing was performed on peripheral blood. The receptors stem from a woman aged 18-29 years with stable Graves' hyperthyroidism. CDR3s include the opening cysteine and the closing phenylalanine or tryptophan. A D gene is named only where the DNA matches it firmly. Rows give clone size only sometimes, using once, few, many, or a class for an expanded clone.

>TRBV3-1|-|TRBJ2-7|many
CASSAHSSGEQYF
TGTGCCAGCAGCGCCCACTCCTCTGGCGAGCAGTACTTC
>TRBV20-1|-|TRBJ2-7|many
CSARDTPVLGEQYF
TGCAGTGCTAGAGATACGCCCGTCCTAGGTGAGCAGTACTTC
>TRBV12-3/TRBV12-4|TRBD1|TRBJ2-2|many
CASSFRPWIDRVTGELFF
TGTGCCAGCAGTTTTCGGCCTTGGATTGACAGGGTCACCGGGGAGCTGTTTTTT
>TRBV20-1|-|TRBJ1-2|many
CSALTGGGGYGYTF
TGCAGTGCCCTGACCGGGGGGGGCGGTTATGGCTACACCTTC
>TRBV12-5|-|TRBJ1-2|-
CASGLVSREGYTF
TGTGCTAGTGGTTTGGTATCCAGGGAAGGCTACACCTTC
>TRBV19|-|TRBJ1-1|many
CASSTPTGRMNTEAFF
TGTGCCAGTAGTACCCCCACCGGACGGATGAACACTGAAGCTTTCTTT
>TRBV12-3/TRBV12-4|-|TRBJ2-5|-
CASSFERTQYF
TGTGCCAGCAGTTTTGAGAGAACCCAGTACTTC
>TRBV6-1|TRBD1|TRBJ1-5|many
CASTDRVREPQHF
TGTGCCAGCACCGACAGGGTGAGGGAGCCCCAGCATTTT
>TRBV10-3|TRBD1|TRBJ1-6|many
CAISLGQRNSPLHF
TGTGCCATCAGCCTGGGACAGCGTAATTCACCCCTCCACTTT
>TRBV6-2/TRBV6-3|-|TRBJ2-7|many
CASRYRRLSSYEQYF
TGTGCCAGCAGATACCGACGCCTCAGCTCCTACGAGCAGTACTTC
>TRBV6-5|-|TRBJ2-7|many
CASSSPGTYEQYF
TGCGCCAGCAGTTCACCAGGTACCTACGAGCAGTACTTC
>TRBV6-5|-|TRBJ2-5|many
CASSYSLRKETQYF
TGTGCCAGCAGTTACTCTCTGCGCAAAGAGACCCAGTACTTC
>TRBV13|-|TRBJ1-1|many
CASSFWGQVLTEAFF
TGTGCCAGCAGCTTTTGGGGGCAGGTTTTGACTGAAGCTTTCTTT
>TRBV3-1|-|TRBJ2-7|many
CASSQARLGRAVAQYF
TGTGCCAGCAGCCAAGCTCGCTTGGGCAGGGCGGTAGCGCAGTACTTC
>TRBV5-1|TRBD1|TRBJ1-1|many
CASSLGDRDVPEAFF
TGCGCCAGCAGCTTGGGGGACAGGGATGTGCCTGAAGCTTTCTTT
>TRBV6-1|-|TRBJ2-7|many
CASGRGSYEQYF
TGTGCCAGCGGTCGGGGCTCCTACGAGCAGTACTTC
>TRBV3-1|-|TRBJ2-4|-
CASSRGLENIQYF
TGTGCCAGCTCGCGGGGGCTCGAAAACATTCAGTACTTC
>TRBV7-9|-|TRBJ1-6|few
CASGVSPLHF
TGTGCCAGCGGGGTATCACCCCTCCACTTT
>TRBV6-2/TRBV6-3|TRBD1|TRBJ1-6|many
CASSYQTGSSSPLHF
TGTGCCAGCAGTTACCAGACAGGGTCCAGTTCACCCCTCCACTTT
>TRBV12-5|-|TRBJ2-7|many
CASGLDGGDYEQYF
TGTGCTAGTGGTTTGGACGGGGGAGACTACGAGCAGTACTTC
>TRBV5-6|-|TRBJ2-7|many
CASSLGRKQYF
TGTGCCAGCAGCTTGGGGCGGAAGCAGTACTTC
>TRBV20-1|-|TRBJ2-7|many
CSRRDKTSYEQYF
TGCAGTCGCCGGGACAAGACCTCCTACGAGCAGTACTTC
>TRBV19|TRBD1|TRBJ1-5|many
CASESAGQVNQPQHF
TGTGCCAGTGAATCCGCGGGACAGGTTAACCAGCCCCAGCATTTT
>TRBV6-2/TRBV6-3|-|TRBJ2-7|-
CASSYSIATGHYEQYF
TGTGCCAGCAGTTACTCGATAGCAACAGGACACTACGAGCAGTACTTC
>TRBV6-5|-|TRBJ1-2|few
CASSYTAGGYTF
TGTGCCAGCAGTTACACGGCGGGGGGCTACACCTTC
>TRBV5-6|-|TRBJ2-4|few
CASSFIGVGKNIQYF
TGTGCCAGCAGCTTTATCGGGGTCGGCAAAAACATTCAGTACTTC
>TRBV12-5|-|TRBJ2-2|many
CASGLRGTGELFF
TGTGCTAGTGGTCTTAGGGGCACCGGGGAGCTGTTTTTT
>TRBV5-1|TRBD1|TRBJ1-1|-
CASSFPRQGGTEAFF
TGCGCCAGCAGCTTCCCGCGACAGGGAGGCACTGAAGCTTTCTTT
>TRBV7-2|TRBD2|TRBJ2-5|many
CASSSQTSPGETQYF
TGTGCCAGCAGCTCCCAGACTAGCCCGGGGGAGACCCAGTACTTC
>TRBV6-5|-|TRBJ2-7|many
CASDEGEAYEQYF
TGTGCCAGCGATGAGGGGGAGGCCTACGAGCAGTACTTC
>TRBV28|-|TRBJ2-7|-
CASSTDSQTSYEQYF
TGTGCCAGCAGTACGGACAGCCAGACCTCCTACGAGCAGTACTTC
>TRBV29-1|-|TRBJ1-1|many
CSVAVSGRRDTEAFF
TGCAGCGTTGCGGTTTCCGGGCGGCGGGACACTGAAGCTTTCTTT
>TRBV2|-|TRBJ1-1|many
CASGWTAEAFF
TGTGCCAGCGGGTGGACAGCTGAAGCTTTCTTT
>TRBV11-2|-|TRBJ2-7|many
CASSTDLTYEQYF
TGTGCCAGCAGCACGGACCTGACCTACGAGCAGTACTTC
>TRBV19|-|TRBJ1-5|many
CASSINRSNGFSNQPQHF
TGTGCCAGTAGTATTAATAGGAGTAACGGATTTAGCAATCAGCCCCAGCATTTT
>TRBV2|TRBD1|TRBJ1-3|few
CASTPDRGGNTIYF
TGTGCCAGCACTCCGGACAGGGGTGGAAACACCATATATTTT
>TRBV19|TRBD1|TRBJ1-1|many
CASRTGAEAFF
TGTGCCAGTAGGACAGGGGCTGAAGCTTTCTTT
>TRBV6-1|TRBD1|TRBJ2-7|-
CASSPDRGYDEQYF
TGTGCCAGCAGCCCCGACAGGGGGTACGACGAGCAGTACTTC
>TRBV12-3/TRBV12-4|TRBD1|TRBJ2-7|-
CASSFGDSTYEQYF
TGTGCCAGCAGTTTCGGGGACAGTACCTACGAGCAGTACTTC
>TRBV4-1|TRBD2|TRBJ2-2|many
CASSLHAGAGELFF
TGCGCCAGCAGCCTCCACGCGGGGGCCGGGGAGCTGTTTTTT
>TRBV19|-|TRBJ1-2|many
CASRDRHYGYTF
TGTGCCAGTCGCGACAGGCACTATGGCTACACCTTC
>TRBV6-1|-|TRBJ1-1|many
CASSAVGVTREAFF
TGTGCCAGCAGTGCTGTGGGTGTTACGAGGGAAGCTTTCTTT
>TRBV10-1|-|TRBJ2-5|many
CASSEVGGSTQYF
TGCGCCAGCAGTGAGGTCGGAGGTAGCACCCAGTACTTC
>TRBV6-1|-|TRBJ1-1|many
CATYGAGKTEAFF
TGTGCCACCTACGGGGCAGGGAAGACTGAAGCTTTCTTT
>TRBV12-3/TRBV12-4|TRBD1|TRBJ2-2|many
CASSRGTGNTGELFF
TGTGCCAGCAGTAGGGGGACAGGGAACACCGGGGAGCTGTTTTTT
>TRBV6-2/TRBV6-3|-|TRBJ2-7|few
CASSYSIYGGNSYEQYF
TGTGCCAGCAGTTACTCGATATACGGGGGTAACTCCTACGAGCAGTACTTC
>TRBV6-1|TRBD1|TRBJ1-5|many
CASSRGAGTQHF
TGTGCCAGCAGCAGGGGGGCAGGGACCCAGCATTTT
>TRBV5-1|-|TRBJ2-3|-
CASSIRGGSGVSGTDTQYF
TGCGCCAGCAGCATCCGGGGAGGATCGGGGGTTTCTGGCACAGATACGCAGTATTTT
>TRBV12-3/TRBV12-4|-|TRBJ1-3|-
CASRTGTLSGNTIYF
TGTGCCAGCAGAACCGGGACACTCTCTGGAAACACCATATATTTT
>TRBV13|-|TRBJ2-7|many
CASSFRQPTGAIYEQYF
TGTGCCAGCAGCTTTCGTCAACCTACGGGGGCCATCTACGAGCAGTACTTC
>TRBV7-9|-|TRBJ2-7|many
CASSLDKNYEQYF
TGTGCCAGCAGCTTAGACAAGAACTACGAGCAGTACTTC
>TRBV4-1|-|TRBJ1-5|-
CASSQGLAATWPQHF
TGCGCCAGCAGCCAAGGGTTGGCCGCCACTTGGCCCCAGCATTTT
>TRBV19|-|TRBJ2-4|few
CASSPLTPAKNIQYF
TGTGCCAGTAGTCCCCTGACCCCAGCCAAAAACATTCAGTACTTC